This entry describes one TCR beta chain. What it recognizes is unknown. This specimen comes from a study of early stage breast cancer tumors. Study details: About 70% of the 16 invasive tumors were ER+, PR+ and HER2-.

The CDR3 consists of 15 residues. V was shortened by 5 bases and J by 5 bases, with 15 bases between the two germline ends. Germline V gene lookup returns CDR1 LNHDA and CDR2 SQIVND (reference sequence). Tissue for this sample was collected 2-4 cm from the breast tumor. Sequenced by immunoSEQ multiplex PCR; TCRdb stores in-frame clones only, minus some. Of over 11,000 clones detected, 75% to 85% appear once; the ten largest clones hold 6.5% to 8%. Study results and limitations: Compared with adjacent normal breast tissue, tumors showed around 2.5-fold greater T cell density and higher clonality. Tumor and normal breast were distinguished via blood comparison in 14 of 16 patients.

This chain joins TRBV19 and TRBJ1-4; D gene uncertain. The TCR originated in a person aged 50 to 59 with breast cancer. Sequenced input: normal breast tissue next to the tumor. CDR3 loop: CASSSDTIRNEKLFF. The CDR3 region has the DNA TGTGCCAGTAGTTCTGACACTATACGGAATGAAAAACTGTTTTTT.